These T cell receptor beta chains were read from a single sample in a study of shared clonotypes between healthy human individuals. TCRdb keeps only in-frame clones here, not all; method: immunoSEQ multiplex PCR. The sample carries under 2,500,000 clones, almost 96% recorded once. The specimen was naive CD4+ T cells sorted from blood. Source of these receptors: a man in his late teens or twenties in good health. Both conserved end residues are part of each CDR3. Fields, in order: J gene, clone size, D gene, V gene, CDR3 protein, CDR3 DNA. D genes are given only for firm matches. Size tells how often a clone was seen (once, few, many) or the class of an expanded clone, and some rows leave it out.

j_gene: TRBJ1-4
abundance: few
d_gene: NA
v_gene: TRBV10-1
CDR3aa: CASRETGKTNEKLFF
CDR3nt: TGCGCCAGCAGGGAGACCGGTAAAACTAATGAAAAACTGTTTTTT

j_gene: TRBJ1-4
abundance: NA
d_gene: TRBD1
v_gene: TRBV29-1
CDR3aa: CSVESVSGQGQQKLFF
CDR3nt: TGCAGCGTTGAGTCGGTCTCGGGACAGGGTCAACAAAAACTGTTTTTT

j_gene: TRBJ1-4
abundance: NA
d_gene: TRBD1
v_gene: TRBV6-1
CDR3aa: CASSPPGRGREKLFF
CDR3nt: TGTGCCAGCAGTCCCCCCGGGAGGGGGCGGGAAAAACTGTTTTTT

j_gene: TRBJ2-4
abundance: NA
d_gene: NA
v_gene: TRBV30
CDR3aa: CAWSRDLYKTKNIQYF
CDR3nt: TGTGCCTGGAGTAGAGACCTCTATAAGACCAAAAACATTCAGTACTTC

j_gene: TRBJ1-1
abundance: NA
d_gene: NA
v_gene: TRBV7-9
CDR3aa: CASSPMNTEAFF
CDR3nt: TGTGCCAGCAGTCCCATGAACACTGAAGCTTTCTTT

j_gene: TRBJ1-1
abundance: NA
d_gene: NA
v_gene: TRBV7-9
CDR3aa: CASSSPPRNTEAFF
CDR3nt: TGTGCCAGCAGCTCCCCGCCCAGGAACACTGAAGCTTTCTTT

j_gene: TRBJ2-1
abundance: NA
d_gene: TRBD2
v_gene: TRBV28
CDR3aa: CASSSTTSGYGQFF
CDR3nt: TGTGCCAGCAGTTCCACGACTAGCGGGTATGGGCAGTTCTTC

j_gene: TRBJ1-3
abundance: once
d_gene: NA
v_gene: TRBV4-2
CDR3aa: CASSQDNAGNTIYF
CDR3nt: TGTGCCAGCAGCCAAGATAACGCTGGAAACACCATATATTTT

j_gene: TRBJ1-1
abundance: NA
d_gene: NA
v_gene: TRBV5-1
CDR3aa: CASSLVGSGPEAFF
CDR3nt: TGCGCCAGCAGCTTGGTTGGCAGCGGTCCTGAAGCTTTCTTT

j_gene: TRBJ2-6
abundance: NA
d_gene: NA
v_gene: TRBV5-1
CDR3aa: CASSLEWGSGANVLTF
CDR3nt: TGCGCCAGCAGCTTGGAGTGGGGCTCTGGGGCCAACGTCCTGACTTTC